The rows below give T cell receptor beta chains drawn from one sample of a study of blood T cell repertoires in COVID-19. Some clones are missing from TCRdb's copy, which holds only in-frame ones; the method was immunoSEQ multiplex PCR. The sample includes tens of thousands of clones, about nine tenths seen only once; the top ten take around 8.5%. The specimen sequenced was peripheral blood. The receptor set was obtained from a man aged 60 to 75 with active COVID-19. Each CDR3 is given with its conserved first and last residue. D genes are given only for firm matches. Expanded clones get a size class; other rows say once, few or many, or leave the size out.

d_call: TRBD1; v_call: TRBV10-1; j_call: TRBJ2-2; clone_size: -; cdr3_aa: CASILRDRSLTGELFF; cdr3_nt: TGCGCCAGCATACTCCGGGACAGAAGTCTGACAGGGGAGCTGTTTTTT
d_call: -; v_call: TRBV19; j_call: TRBJ2-1; clone_size: -; cdr3_aa: CASSISGYNEQFF; cdr3_nt: TGTGCCAGTAGTATATCGGGTTACAATGAGCAGTTCTTC
d_call: -; v_call: TRBV7-6; j_call: TRBJ2-5; clone_size: -; cdr3_aa: CASSLAGQRETQYF; cdr3_nt: TGTGCCAGCAGCTTAGCCGGACAGAGGGAGACCCAGTACTTC
d_call: TRBD1; v_call: TRBV5-6; j_call: TRBJ2-5; clone_size: -; cdr3_aa: CASSRDRGPSGTQYF; cdr3_nt: TGTGCCAGCAGCCGGGACAGGGGGCCTTCGGGGACCCAGTACTTC
d_call: TRBD2; v_call: TRBV19; j_call: TRBJ2-1; clone_size: -; cdr3_aa: CASSTLAGGAYNEQFF; cdr3_nt: TGTGCCAGTAGTACCTTAGCGGGAGGTGCCTACAATGAGCAGTTCTTC
d_call: -; v_call: TRBV5-4; j_call: TRBJ2-1; clone_size: -; cdr3_aa: CASGRGDSVNEQFF; cdr3_nt: TGTGCCAGCGGGCGCGGGGATTCGGTGAATGAGCAGTTCTTC
d_call: TRBD2; v_call: TRBV11-3; j_call: TRBJ2-1; clone_size: -; cdr3_aa: CASSFDPPSGSVSEQFF; cdr3_nt: TGTGCCAGCAGCTTTGACCCCCCTAGCGGGAGTGTGTCTGAGCAGTTCTTC
d_call: -; v_call: TRBV5-1; j_call: TRBJ2-5; clone_size: -; cdr3_aa: CASSLVANQETQYF; cdr3_nt: TGCGCCAGCAGCTTGGTTGCTAACCAAGAGACCCAGTACTTC
d_call: -; v_call: TRBV11-2; j_call: TRBJ2-3; clone_size: -; cdr3_aa: CASSWGVGAQFAQYF; cdr3_nt: TGTGCCAGCAGCTGGGGGGTGGGAGCCCAGTTTGCGCAGTATTTT
d_call: -; v_call: TRBV19; j_call: TRBJ2-7; clone_size: -; cdr3_aa: CASSPDFRVPPYEQYF; cdr3_nt: TGTGCCAGTAGTCCGGACTTCCGAGTACCTCCCTACGAGCAGTACTTC
d_call: TRBD2; v_call: TRBV5-5; j_call: TRBJ2-2; clone_size: -; cdr3_aa: CASSLVGTTYTGELFF; cdr3_nt: TGTGCCAGCAGCTTGGTTGGGACTACCTACACCGGGGAGCTGTTTTTT
d_call: -; v_call: TRBV7-2; j_call: TRBJ2-7; clone_size: -; cdr3_aa: CASSGVGGSYEQYF; cdr3_nt: TGTGCCAGCAGTGGAGTAGGGGGATCCTACGAGCAGTACTTC
d_call: TRBD1; v_call: TRBV23-1; j_call: TRBJ2-4; clone_size: -; cdr3_aa: CASSHTKADRGENIQYF; cdr3_nt: TGCGCCAGCAGTCACACAAAAGCGGACAGGGGCGAAAACATTCAGTACTTC
d_call: TRBD2; v_call: TRBV5-1; j_call: TRBJ2-3; clone_size: once; cdr3_aa: CASSLSGGRATDTQYF; cdr3_nt: TGCGCCAGCAGCTTGTCAGGCGGGAGGGCAACAGATACGCAGTATTTT
d_call: TRBD1; v_call: TRBV15; j_call: TRBJ1-1; clone_size: -; cdr3_aa: CATSRDRGDRGLDTEAFF; cdr3_nt: TGTGCCACCAGCAGAGATCGAGGGGACAGGGGGCTGGACACTGAAGCTTTCTTT
d_call: -; v_call: TRBV15; j_call: TRBJ2-2; clone_size: -; cdr3_aa: CATSRDPRGTGELFF; cdr3_nt: TGTGCCACCAGCAGAGATCCCAGGGGTACCGGGGAGCTGTTTTTT
d_call: TRBD2; v_call: TRBV11-1; j_call: TRBJ2-1; clone_size: -; cdr3_aa: CASRAGPYNEQFF; cdr3_nt: TGTGCCAGCAGAGCGGGACCCTACAATGAGCAGTTCTTC
d_call: TRBD1; v_call: TRBV24-1; j_call: TRBJ2-3; clone_size: once; cdr3_aa: CATSDPTGGRDTQYF; cdr3_nt: TGTGCCACCAGTGACCCAACAGGGGGCAGAGATACGCAGTATTTT
d_call: TRBD1; v_call: TRBV12-5; j_call: TRBJ1-3; clone_size: once; cdr3_aa: CASALDRATGNTIYF; cdr3_nt: TGTGCTAGTGCCTTGGACAGGGCGACTGGAAACACCATATATTTT
d_call: -; v_call: TRBV3-1/TRBV3-2; j_call: TRBJ2-2; clone_size: -; cdr3_aa: CASSQDSLNTGELFF; cdr3_nt: TGTGCCAGCAGCCAAGATTCCTTGAACACCGGGGAGCTGTTTTTT
d_call: -; v_call: TRBV7-3; j_call: TRBJ2-7; clone_size: -; cdr3_aa: CASSSRRDRDYEQYF; cdr3_nt: TGTGCCAGCAGCAGCCGCCGCGACAGAGACTACGAGCAGTACTTC
d_call: -; v_call: TRBV28; j_call: TRBJ1-2; clone_size: -; cdr3_aa: CASSRHGTPASYGYTF; cdr3_nt: TGTGCCAGCAGCCGACACGGGACACCGGCTAGCTATGGCTACACCTTC
d_call: TRBD2; v_call: TRBV5-6; j_call: TRBJ2-7; clone_size: -; cdr3_aa: CASSGAGLARYEQYF; cdr3_nt: TGTGCCAGCAGCGGGGCGGGACTAGCGCGATACGAGCAGTACTTC
d_call: TRBD2; v_call: TRBV19; j_call: TRBJ2-1; clone_size: -; cdr3_aa: CASTPVTSGRGNEQFF; cdr3_nt: TGTGCCAGTACCCCCGTGACTAGCGGTAGGGGGAATGAGCAGTTCTTC
d_call: -; v_call: TRBV14; j_call: TRBJ2-7; clone_size: -; cdr3_aa: CASSQEVFARRVEQYF; cdr3_nt: TGTGCCAGCAGCCAAGAGGTGTTCGCACGGAGGGTCGAGCAGTACTTC
d_call: -; v_call: TRBV23-1; j_call: TRBJ1-3; clone_size: -; cdr3_aa: CASSQQARVFNTIYF; cdr3_nt: TGCGCCAGCAGTCAACAAGCCAGGGTGTTTAACACCATATATTTT
d_call: -; v_call: TRBV27; j_call: TRBJ2-7; clone_size: -; cdr3_aa: CASSPQADGYGEQYF; cdr3_nt: TGTGCCAGCAGTCCTCAAGCGGATGGGTATGGGGAGCAGTACTTC
d_call: -; v_call: TRBV21-1; j_call: TRBJ2-3; clone_size: -; cdr3_aa: CASSKVRGRTSTDTQYF; cdr3_nt: TGTGCCAGCAGCAAAGTCCGGGGAAGGACGAGCACAGATACGCAGTATTTT
d_call: -; v_call: TRBV6-6; j_call: TRBJ2-2; clone_size: -; cdr3_aa: CASTKTGNTGELFF; cdr3_nt: TGTGCCAGCACCAAGACAGGAAACACCGGGGAGCTGTTTTTT
d_call: -; v_call: TRBV21-1; j_call: TRBJ2-7; clone_size: once; cdr3_aa: CASSKSAGSSYEQYF; cdr3_nt: TGTGCCAGCAGCAAATCGGCAGGGTCCTCCTACGAGCAGTACTTC